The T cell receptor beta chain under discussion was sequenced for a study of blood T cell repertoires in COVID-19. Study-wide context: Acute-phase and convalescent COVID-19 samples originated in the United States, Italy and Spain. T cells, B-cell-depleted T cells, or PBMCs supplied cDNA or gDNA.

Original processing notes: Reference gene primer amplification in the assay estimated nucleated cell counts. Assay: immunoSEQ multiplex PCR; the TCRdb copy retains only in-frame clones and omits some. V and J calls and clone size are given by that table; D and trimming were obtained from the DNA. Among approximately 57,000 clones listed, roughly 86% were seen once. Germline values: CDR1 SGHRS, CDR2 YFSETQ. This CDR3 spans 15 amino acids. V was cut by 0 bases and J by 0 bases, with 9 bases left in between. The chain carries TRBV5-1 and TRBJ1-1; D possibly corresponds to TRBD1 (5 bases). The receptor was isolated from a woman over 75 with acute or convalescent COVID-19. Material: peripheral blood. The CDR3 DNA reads TGCGCCAGCAGCTTGGGTACAGGTTTGAACACTGAAGCTTTCTTT. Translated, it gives CASSLGTGLNTEAFF.